This TCR beta chain is drawn from a study of identical twins. In this sample, this clonotype turned up a few times. A universal primer binding site was introduced by template switching. The final cDNA contained unique molecular identifiers. Via MiXCR, TCRdb re-called the 5' RACE reads, giving one row per CDR3 protein. The sample consists of 540,000 or so distinct CDR3 sequences, about a fifth of them appearing once. J gave up 2 bases and V 1 base, and 4 bases lay outside the gene matches. CDR3 size: 14 residues. The V gene's germline CDR1 is DFQATT and CDR2 SNEGSKA (reference sequence). These sequences were also reported in another study, on yellow fever vaccine responses in identical twins.

Sequenced input: CD4+ T cells sorted from blood. V gene TRBV20-1 combines with J gene TRBJ2-7; 8 nucleotides match TRBD2. The receptor was isolated from a woman between 18 and 30 years old in good health. In DNA, the CDR3 is TGCAGTGCTAGAGCCCGGACTAGCACCTACGAGCAGTACTTC. Translating it yields CSARARTSTYEQYF.